The 5 T cell receptor beta chains reported below all come from one sample, sequenced in a study of blood T cell repertoires in COVID-19. Profiled with immunoSEQ multiplex PCR; TCRdb holds only in-frame clones, not every one. The top ten clones hold 1.4% to 1.5% of a sample with about 430,000 clones, roughly 88% of them seen once. Sequencing input: PBMCs or T cells enriched from blood (not recorded which). The receptors derive from a woman between 18 and 30 years old who had been exposed to COVID-19.

This chain connects TRBV28 to TRBJ2-7; D is ambiguous. V shed 8 bases and J shed 6 bases, with 14 bases lying between them. The CDR3 is made up of 12 amino acids. Germline V gives CDR1 MDHEN, CDR2 SYDVKM. CDR3 DNA: TGTGCCAGCGGGCGAACGGCGTCCGAGCAGTACTTC. It encodes CASGRTASEQYF.

This chain joins TRBV20-1 and TRBJ1-5, with D perhaps matching TRBD1 (5 bases). There are 14 residues in the CDR3. Germline V lookup: CDR1 DFQATT, CDR2 SNEGSKA (reference sequence). V lost 3 bases and J 5 bases, leaving 14 bases between the germline ends. The CDR3 here is CSASWGGVDQPQHF. Here the CDR3 DNA reads TGCAGTGCTAGTTGGGGGGGTGTGGATCAGCCCCAGCATTTT.

This clone was detected once. V and J are TRBV5-4 and TRBJ2-7, with 8 positions matching TRBD1. J gave up 4 bases and V 4 bases, and 7 bases lay outside the gene matches. The germline gives CDR1 SGHNT, CDR2 YYREEE (reference sequence). CDR3 size: 14 residues. As DNA, the CDR3 is TGTGCCAGCAGCGATGGACAGGGCTGGTACGAGCAGTACTTC. This sequence encodes CASSDGQGWYEQYF.

The chain uses TRBV9 and TRBJ2-3; D is possibly TRBD2 (5 bases). V was cut by 0 bases and J by 6 bases, with 14 bases left in between. The CDR3 spans 15 residues. CDR1 and CDR2 (germline): SGDLS, YYNGEE. The DNA for the CDR3 is TGTGCCAGCAGCGTAGGGCTAATCCCGGGGGATACGCAGTATTTT. It yields the protein CASSVGLIPGDTQYF.

This clone was recorded once. This rearrangement joins TRBV19 to TRBJ2-7, with TRBD2 identical over 8 bases. The germline V gene encodes CDR1 LNHDA and CDR2 SQIVND (reference sequence). Germline trimming cut 5 bases from V and 6 bases from J; bases unmatched to any gene: 12. The CDR3 has 15 residues. The CDR3 sequence is CASSVWTAGRVEQYF. The CDR3 DNA reads as TGTGCCAGTAGTGTTTGGACAGCCGGGAGGGTCGAGCAGTACTTC.